The rows below give T cell receptor beta chains drawn from one sample of a study of shared clonotypes between healthy human individuals. Profiled with immunoSEQ multiplex PCR; TCRdb holds only in-frame clones, not every one. The sample records nearly 500,000 clones, around 78% being singletons. Sample: PBMCs. The source is a woman in her thirties or forties in good health. Some clones in this sample may be carry-over from other donors' samples. The CDR3 runs from the conserved cysteine through the conserved F or W.

cdr3_length	v_call	j_call	cdr3_aa
15	TRBV6-6	TRBJ2-2	CASSYSTVNTGELFF
15	TRBV6-1	TRBJ1-1	CASRKRQGSNTEAFF
15	TRBV11-1	TRBJ2-3	CASNGGTASTDTQYF
13	TRBV6-5	TRBJ1-5	CASSTYSNQPQHF
13	TRBV7-3	TRBJ2-5	CASSLNRDETQYF
14	TRBV6-4	TRBJ2-2	CASSDSTGSGELFF
13	TRBV11-2	TRBJ2-3	CASTFRSTDTQYF
15	TRBV7-3	TRBJ2-7	CASSLEGGPPYEQYF
15	TRBV4-2	TRBJ2-7	CASSQDVGYSYEQYF
15	TRBV30	TRBJ1-2	CAWSVFVTPTYGYTF
11	TRBV11-2	TRBJ2-4	CASSSRSVEYF
18	TRBV5-4	TRBJ1-1	CASSLRPPVQDSNTEAFF
13	TRBV19	TRBJ1-2	CASSSLRLYGYTF
14	TRBV9	TRBJ2-5	CASSVFSGGETQYF
13	TRBV6-4	TRBJ2-6	CASSPGTNNVLTF
12	TRBV27	TRBJ2-5	CASSLPSGTQYF
16	TRBV5-1	TRBJ2-1	CASSLVTSISYNEQFF
12	TRBV29-1	TRBJ1-1	CSVEGKNTEAFF
12	TRBV28	TRBJ2-3	CASRGGRDTQYF
16	TRBV19	TRBJ1-5	CASTTDSTYSNQPQHF
18	TRBV7-7	TRBJ2-2	CASSFEAGGNVNTGELFF
14	TRBV6-5	TRBJ2-1	CASSETGVWNEQFF
17	TRBV5-1	TRBJ1-1	CASSLKTPGQLNTEAFF
15	TRBV7-2	TRBJ2-7	CAGSLLGQGGYEQYF
13	TRBV18	TRBJ2-7	CASSPGTTYEQYF
18	TRBV30	TRBJ2-1	CAWSIGMVSQGSYNEQFF
12	TRBV6-1	TRBJ2-7	CASSEGVPGVYF
14	TRBV15	TRBJ1-5	CATKGRNSNQPQHF
13	TRBV7-3	TRBJ2-1	CASSFGAHNEQFF
15	TRBV7-2	TRBJ2-3	CASIQQGDWFDTQYF
14	TRBV7-9	TRBJ2-6	CASSPWGGANVLTF
16	TRBV5-1	TRBJ1-1	CASSLEVRGSDTEAFF
13	TRBV5-1	TRBJ1-5	CASSVSSNQPQHF